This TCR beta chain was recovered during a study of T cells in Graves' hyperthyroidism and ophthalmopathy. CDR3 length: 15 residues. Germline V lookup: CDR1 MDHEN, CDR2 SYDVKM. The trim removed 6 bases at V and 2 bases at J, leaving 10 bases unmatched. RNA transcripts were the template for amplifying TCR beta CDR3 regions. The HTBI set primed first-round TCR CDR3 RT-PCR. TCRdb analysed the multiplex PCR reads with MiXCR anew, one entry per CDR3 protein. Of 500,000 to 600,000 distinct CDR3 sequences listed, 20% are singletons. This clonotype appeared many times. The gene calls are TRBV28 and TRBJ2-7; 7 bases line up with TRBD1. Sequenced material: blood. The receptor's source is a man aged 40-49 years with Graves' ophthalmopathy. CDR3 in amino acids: CASSLHRDSTYEQYF. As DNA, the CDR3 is TGTGCCAGCAGCTTGCACCGGGACAGCACCTACGAGCAGTACTTC.